This entry lists 5 T cell receptor beta chains sequenced from one sample in a study of CD4+ T cells in melanoma. Measured with immunoSEQ multiplex PCR; TCRdb has only the in-frame clones, and not every one. Counted here are fewer than 150,000 clones, around 90% occurring once; the ten biggest clones make up 1.5% to 1.7%. Receptor source: a human donor with melanoma.

The chain links TRBV7-9 to TRBJ2-3, with 11 bases matching TRBD2. This CDR3 spans 16 amino acids. After removal of 5 bases from V and 2 bases from J, the junction contained 6 bases not matched to a gene. CDR1 is SEHNR, CDR2 FQNEAQ, per germline (reference sequence). CDR3 amino acids: CASSLGTSGSTDTQYF. In nucleotides, the CDR3 is TGTGCCAGCAGCCTTGGGACTAGCGGATCCACAGATACGCAGTATTTT.

The chain combines TRBV9 with TRBJ2-3; D is possibly TRBD1 or TRBD2 (5 bases each). CDR1 is SGDLS and CDR2 is YYNGEE in the germline V gene. This CDR3 is built from 16 residues. Trimming removed 3 bases at V and 0 bases at J, with 14 bases between. CDR3 residues: CASSARGRRSTDTQYF. CDR3 nucleotides: TGTGCCAGCAGCGCTCGGGGCAGGAGAAGCACAGATACGCAGTATTTT.

The chain joins TRBV2 to TRBJ2-2, with D maybe TRBD2 (7 bases). The CDR3 consists of 17 residues. CDR1 SNHLY and CDR2 FYNNEI come from the germline V gene. Deletions cut 8 bases from V and 6 bases from J, with 25 bases between. The CDR3 protein is CASVAGLGGPGAGELFF. The DNA of the CDR3 is TGTGCCAGCGTCGCCGGGCTGGGGGGGCCCGGAGCCGGGGAGCTGTTTTTT.

This clone has a single count. This chain uses TRBV7-3 with TRBJ2-3; TRBD2 aligns across 8 bases. Germline V CDR1 and CDR2: SGHTA, FQGTGA. V was clipped by 5 bases and J by 2 bases; unmatched bases: 6. The CDR3 runs 15 residues. Written as DNA, the CDR3 is TGTGCCAGCAGCCCTACTAGCGGACCCACAGATACGCAGTATTTT. This sequence encodes CASSPTSGPTDTQYF.

The rearrangement joins TRBV19 to TRBJ2-5, with D uncertain. The length of the CDR3 is 11 residues. V lost 8 bases to trimming and J lost 7 bases, with 11 bases between them. The germline CDR1 and CDR2 sequences are LNHDA and SQIVND (reference sequence). The CDR3 DNA reads TGTGCCAGTCCCTTACCTTGGACCCAGTACTTC. This translates into CASPLPWTQYF.